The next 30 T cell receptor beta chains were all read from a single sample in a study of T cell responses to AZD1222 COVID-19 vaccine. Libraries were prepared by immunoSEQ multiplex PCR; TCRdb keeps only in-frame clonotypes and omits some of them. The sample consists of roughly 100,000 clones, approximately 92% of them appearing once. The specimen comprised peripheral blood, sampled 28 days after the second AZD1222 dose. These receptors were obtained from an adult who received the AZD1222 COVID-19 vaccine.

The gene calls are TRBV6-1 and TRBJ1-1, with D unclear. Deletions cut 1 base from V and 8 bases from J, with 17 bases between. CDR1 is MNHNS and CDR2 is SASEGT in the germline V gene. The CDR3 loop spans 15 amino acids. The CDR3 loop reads CASSEGGFSVSEAFF. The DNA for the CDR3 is TGTGCCAGCAGTGAAGGTGGCTTCAGTGTATCCGAAGCTTTCTTT.

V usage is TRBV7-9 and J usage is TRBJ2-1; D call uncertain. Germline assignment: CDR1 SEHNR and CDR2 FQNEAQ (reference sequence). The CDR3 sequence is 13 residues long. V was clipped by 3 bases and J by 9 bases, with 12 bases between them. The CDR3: CASSFIFQPEQFF. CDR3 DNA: TGTGCCAGCAGCTTTATTTTCCAACCTGAGCAGTTCTTC.

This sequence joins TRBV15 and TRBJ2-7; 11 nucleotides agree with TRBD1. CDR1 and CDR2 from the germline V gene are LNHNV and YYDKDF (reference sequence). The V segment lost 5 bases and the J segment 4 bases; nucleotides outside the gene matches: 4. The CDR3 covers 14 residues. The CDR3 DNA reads TGTGCCACCAGCGGCGGGACAGGGGGTTACGAGCAGTACTTC. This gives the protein CATSGGTGGYEQYF.

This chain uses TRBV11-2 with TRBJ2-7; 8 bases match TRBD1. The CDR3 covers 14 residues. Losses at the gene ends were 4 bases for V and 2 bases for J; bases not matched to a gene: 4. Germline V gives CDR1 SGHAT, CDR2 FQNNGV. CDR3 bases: TGTGCCAGCAGCTCGGACAGGGCTCCCTACGAGCAGTACTTC. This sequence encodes CASSSDRAPYEQYF.

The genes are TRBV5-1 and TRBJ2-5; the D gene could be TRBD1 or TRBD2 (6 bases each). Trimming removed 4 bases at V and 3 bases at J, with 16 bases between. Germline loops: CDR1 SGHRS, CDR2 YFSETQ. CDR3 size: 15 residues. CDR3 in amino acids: CASSLGGGAEETQYF. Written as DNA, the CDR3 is TGCGCCAGCAGCCTGGGGGGCGGAGCTGAAGAGACCCAGTACTTC.

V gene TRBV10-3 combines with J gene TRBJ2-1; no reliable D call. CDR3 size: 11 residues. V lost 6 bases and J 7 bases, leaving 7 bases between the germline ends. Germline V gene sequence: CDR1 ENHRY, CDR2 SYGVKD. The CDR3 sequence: CAIRDRNEQFF. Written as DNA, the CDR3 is TGTGCCATCAGGGATCGTAATGAGCAGTTCTTC.

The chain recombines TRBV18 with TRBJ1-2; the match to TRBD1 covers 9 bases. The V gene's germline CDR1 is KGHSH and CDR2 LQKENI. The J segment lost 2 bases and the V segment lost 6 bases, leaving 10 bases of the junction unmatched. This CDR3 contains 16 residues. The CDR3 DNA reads TGTGCCAGCTCCTTACTACCGGGACAGGGAAACTATGGCTACACCTTC. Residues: CASSLLPGQGNYGYTF.

The CDR3 protein is CASSSSSRSRGYGYTF. In DNA form, the CDR3 reads TGTGCCAGCAGTTCCTCTTCCCGGTCCCGGGGCTATGGCTACACCTTC. The chain links TRBV28 to TRBJ1-2; D is undetermined. This CDR3 comprises 16 residues. Germline-derived CDR1 and CDR2 are MDHEN and SYDVKM. The germline V and J ends were trimmed by 4 bases and 4 bases, with 19 bases remaining between them.

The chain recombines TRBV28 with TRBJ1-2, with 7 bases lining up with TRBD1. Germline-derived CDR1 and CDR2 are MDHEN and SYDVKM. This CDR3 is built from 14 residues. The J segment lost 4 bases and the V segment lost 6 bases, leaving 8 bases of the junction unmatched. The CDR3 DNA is TGTGCCAGCAGACCATTGGGACAGATCTATGGCTACACCTTC. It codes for CASRPLGQIYGYTF.

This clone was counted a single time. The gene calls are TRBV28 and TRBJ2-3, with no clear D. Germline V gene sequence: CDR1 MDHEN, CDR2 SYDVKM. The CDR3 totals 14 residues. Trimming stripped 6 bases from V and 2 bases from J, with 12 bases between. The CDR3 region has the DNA TGTGCCAGCAGCCCGATCCCAGTCACAGATACGCAGTATTTT. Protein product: CASSPIPVTDTQYF.

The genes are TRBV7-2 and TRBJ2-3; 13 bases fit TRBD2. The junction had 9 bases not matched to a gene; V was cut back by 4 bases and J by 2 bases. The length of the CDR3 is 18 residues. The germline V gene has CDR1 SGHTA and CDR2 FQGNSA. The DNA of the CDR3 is TGTGCCAGCAGCTCCGTCCCGGGACTAGCGGGAAACACAGATACGCAGTATTTT. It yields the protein CASSSVPGLAGNTDTQYF. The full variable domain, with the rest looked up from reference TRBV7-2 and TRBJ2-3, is GAGVSQSPSNKVTEKGKDVELRCDPISGHTALYWYRQSLGQGLEFLIYFQGNSAPDKSGLPSDRFSAERTGGSVSTLTIQRTQQEDSAVYLCASSSVPGLAGNTDTQYFGPGTRLTVL.

CDR3 amino acids: CASSGGSLIMNTEAFF. As DNA, the CDR3 is TGCGCCAGCAGCGGAGGGTCTCTCATCATGAACACTGAAGCTTTCTTT. This sequence joins TRBV5-1 and TRBJ1-1; D is unresolved. Trimming stripped 4 bases from V and 0 bases from J, with 16 bases between. Germline values: CDR1 SGHRS, CDR2 YFSETQ. This CDR3 comprises 16 residues.

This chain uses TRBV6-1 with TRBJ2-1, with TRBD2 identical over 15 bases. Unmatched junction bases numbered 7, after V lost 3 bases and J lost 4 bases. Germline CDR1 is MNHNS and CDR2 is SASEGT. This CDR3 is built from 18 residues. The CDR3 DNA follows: TGTGCCAGCAGTGACACCGGGACTAGCGGGAGGTGGTACAATGAGCAGTTCTTC. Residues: CASSDTGTSGRWYNEQFF.

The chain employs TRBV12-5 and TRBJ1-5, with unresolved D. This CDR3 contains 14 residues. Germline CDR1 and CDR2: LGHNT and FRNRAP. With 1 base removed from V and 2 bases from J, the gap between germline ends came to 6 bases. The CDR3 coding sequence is TGTGCTAGTGGTTTGGGTGTGGGCAATCAGCCCCAGCATTTT. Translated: CASGLGVGNQPQHF.

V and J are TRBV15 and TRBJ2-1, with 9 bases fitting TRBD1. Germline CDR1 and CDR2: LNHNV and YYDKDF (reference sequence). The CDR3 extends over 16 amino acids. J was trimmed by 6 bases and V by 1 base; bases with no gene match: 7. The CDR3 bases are TGTGCCACCAGCAGAGCCGGGACAGGGTTGTCCAATGAGCAGTTCTTC. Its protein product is CATSRAGTGLSNEQFF.

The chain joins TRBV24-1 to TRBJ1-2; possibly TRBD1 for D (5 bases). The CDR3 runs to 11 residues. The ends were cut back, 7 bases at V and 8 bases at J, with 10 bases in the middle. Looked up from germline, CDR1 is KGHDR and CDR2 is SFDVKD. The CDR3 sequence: CATSRGGGYTF. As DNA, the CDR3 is TGTGCCACCAGCCGGGGGGGAGGCTACACCTTC.

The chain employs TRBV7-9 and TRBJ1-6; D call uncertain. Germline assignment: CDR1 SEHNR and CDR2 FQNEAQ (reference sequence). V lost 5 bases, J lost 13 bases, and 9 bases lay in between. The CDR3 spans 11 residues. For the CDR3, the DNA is TGTGCCAGCAGCCCAGACGGGCCCCTCCACTTT. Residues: CASSPDGPLHF. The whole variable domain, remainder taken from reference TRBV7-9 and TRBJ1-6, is DTGVSQNPRHKITKRGQNVTFRCDPISEHNRLYWYRQTLGQGPEFLTYFQNEAQLEKSRLLSDRFSAERPKGSFSTLEIQRTEQGDSAMYLCASSPDGPLHFGNGTRLTVT.

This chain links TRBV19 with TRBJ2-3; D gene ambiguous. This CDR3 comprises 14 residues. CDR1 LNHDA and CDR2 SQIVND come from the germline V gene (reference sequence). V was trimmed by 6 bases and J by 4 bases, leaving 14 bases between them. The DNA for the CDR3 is TGTGCCAGTAGCACGGGTGGCCGACCAGATACGCAGTATTTT. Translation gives CASSTGGRPDTQYF.

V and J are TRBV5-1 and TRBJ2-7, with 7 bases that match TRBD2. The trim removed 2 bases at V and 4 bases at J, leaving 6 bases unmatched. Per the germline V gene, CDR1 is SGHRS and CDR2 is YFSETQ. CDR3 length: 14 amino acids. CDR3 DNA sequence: TGCGCCAGCAGCTTCGGACTAGGGGCTTACGAGCAGTACTTC. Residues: CASSFGLGAYEQYF.

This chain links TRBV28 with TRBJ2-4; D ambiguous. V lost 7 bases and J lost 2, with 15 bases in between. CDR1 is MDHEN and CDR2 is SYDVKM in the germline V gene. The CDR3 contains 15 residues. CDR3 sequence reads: CASNGAGPPKNIQYF. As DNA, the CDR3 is TGTGCCAGCAACGGTGCCGGTCCCCCCAAAAACATTCAGTACTTC.

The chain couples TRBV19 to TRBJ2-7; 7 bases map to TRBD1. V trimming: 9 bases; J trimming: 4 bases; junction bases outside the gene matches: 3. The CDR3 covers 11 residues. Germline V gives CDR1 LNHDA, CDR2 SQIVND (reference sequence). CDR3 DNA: TGTGCCAGCGGACAGGAGTACGAGCAGTACTTC. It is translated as CASGQEYEQYF.

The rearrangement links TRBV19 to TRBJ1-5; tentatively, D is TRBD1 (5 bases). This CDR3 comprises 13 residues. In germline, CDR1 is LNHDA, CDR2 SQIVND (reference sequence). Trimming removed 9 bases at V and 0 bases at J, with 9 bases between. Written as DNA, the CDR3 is TGTGCCAGCTCGGGGGATAGCAATCAGCCCCAGCATTTT. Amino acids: CASSGDSNQPQHF.

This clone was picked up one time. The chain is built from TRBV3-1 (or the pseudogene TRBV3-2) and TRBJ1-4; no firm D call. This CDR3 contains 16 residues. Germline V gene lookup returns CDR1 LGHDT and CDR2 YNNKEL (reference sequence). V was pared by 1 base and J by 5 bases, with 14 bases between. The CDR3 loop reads CASSQATSQPNEKLFF. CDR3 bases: TGTGCCAGCAGCCAAGCGACCTCTCAGCCGAATGAAAAACTGTTTTTT.

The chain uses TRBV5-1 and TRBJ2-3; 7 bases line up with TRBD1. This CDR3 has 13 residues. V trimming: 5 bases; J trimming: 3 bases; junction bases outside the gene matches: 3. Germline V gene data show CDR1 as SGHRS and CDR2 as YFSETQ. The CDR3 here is CASREQGTDTQYF. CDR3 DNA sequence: TGCGCCAGCAGGGAACAGGGGACAGATACGCAGTATTTT.

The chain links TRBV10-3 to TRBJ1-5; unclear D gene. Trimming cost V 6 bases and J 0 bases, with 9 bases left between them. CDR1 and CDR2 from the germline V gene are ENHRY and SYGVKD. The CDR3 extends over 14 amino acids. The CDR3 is CAIRGDGSNQPQHF. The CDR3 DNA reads TGTGCCATCAGGGGAGACGGTAGCAATCAGCCCCAGCATTTT.

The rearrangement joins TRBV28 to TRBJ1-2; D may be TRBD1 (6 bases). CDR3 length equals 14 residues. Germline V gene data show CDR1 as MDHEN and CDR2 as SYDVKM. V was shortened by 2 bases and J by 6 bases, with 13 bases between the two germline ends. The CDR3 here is CASSLGDMTHGYTF. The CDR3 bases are TGTGCCAGCAGTTTAGGGGACATGACCCATGGCTACACCTTC.

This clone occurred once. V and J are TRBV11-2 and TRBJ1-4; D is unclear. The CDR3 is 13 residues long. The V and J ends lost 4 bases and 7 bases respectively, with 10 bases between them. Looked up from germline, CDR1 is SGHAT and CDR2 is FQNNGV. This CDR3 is CASSSSHFEKLFF. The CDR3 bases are TGTGCCAGCAGCTCCTCACATTTTGAAAAACTGTTTTTT.

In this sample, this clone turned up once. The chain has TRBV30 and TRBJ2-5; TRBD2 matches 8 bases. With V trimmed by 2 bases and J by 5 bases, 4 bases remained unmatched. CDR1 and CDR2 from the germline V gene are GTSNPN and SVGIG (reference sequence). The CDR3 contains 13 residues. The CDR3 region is CAWSRTSWETQYF. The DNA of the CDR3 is TGTGCCTGGAGTAGGACTAGCTGGGAGACCCAGTACTTC. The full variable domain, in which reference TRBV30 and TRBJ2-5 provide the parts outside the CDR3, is SQTIHQWPATLVQPVGSPLSLECTVEGTSNPNLYWYRQAAGRGLQLLFYSVGIGQISSEVPQNLSASRPQDRQFILSSKKLLLSDSGFYLCAWSRTSWETQYFGPGTRLLVL.

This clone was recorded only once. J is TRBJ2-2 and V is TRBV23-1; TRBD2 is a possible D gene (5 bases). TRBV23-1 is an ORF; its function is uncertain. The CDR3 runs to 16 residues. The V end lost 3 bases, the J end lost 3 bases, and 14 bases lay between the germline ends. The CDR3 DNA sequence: TGCGCCAGCAGTCATCCCCGTAGGCGGGACACCGGGGAGCTGTTTTTT. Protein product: CASSHPRRRDTGELFF.

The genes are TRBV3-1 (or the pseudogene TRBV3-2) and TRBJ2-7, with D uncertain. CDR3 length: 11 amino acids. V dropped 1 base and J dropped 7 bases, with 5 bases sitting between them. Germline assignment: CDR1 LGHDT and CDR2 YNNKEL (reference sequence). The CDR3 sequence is CASSQVSEQYF. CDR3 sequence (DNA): TGTGCCAGCAGCCAAGTAAGTGAGCAGTACTTC.